The 14 T cell receptor beta chains listed next were all sequenced from one sample in a study of cytomegalovirus exposure and HLA in healthy donors (dated by TCRdb to the late 2010s). Library preparation employed the immunoSEQ multiplex PCR assay. Imported from immuneACCESS, the table was reduced by TCRdb to in-frame sequences with V and J called. These copies leave out some clones; in studies compared against another copy, an unresolved V gene accounts for under half, and the cause of the remainder is not known. The sample table lists approximately 160,000 clones, under 95% of them with a count of one. About 3% of the sample is held by the ten biggest clonotypes. Material: PBMCs. Receptors originate from a woman aged 18-30 years in good health and CMV-seropositive.

There are a few counts of this clone. V is TRBV11-2 and J is TRBJ2-7; 8 bases fit TRBD2. Unmatched junction bases numbered 15, after V lost 5 bases and J lost 3 bases. The germline gives CDR1 SGHAT, CDR2 FQNNGV. The CDR3 sequence is 17 residues long. This CDR3 reads CASSIALAGLIVYEQYF. CDR3 coding DNA: TGTGCCAGCAGCATCGCTTTAGCGGGACTGATCGTCTACGAGCAGTACTTC.

The chain joins TRBV5-1 to TRBJ2-1; D call uncertain. V shed 0 bases and J shed 0 bases, with 10 bases lying between them. In germline, CDR1 is SGHRS, CDR2 YFSETQ. The length of the CDR3 is 16 residues. The CDR3 region is CASSLERRSSYNEQFF. CDR3 coding DNA: TGCGCCAGCAGCTTGGAACGCCGTAGCTCCTACAATGAGCAGTTCTTC. The entire variable domain, with the rest obtained from reference TRBV5-1 and TRBJ2-1, is as follows: KAGVTQTPRYLIKTRGQQVTLSCSPISGHRSVSWYQQTPGQGLQFLFEYFSETQRNKGNFPGRFSGRQFSNSRSEMNVSTLELGDSALYLCASSLERRSSYNEQFFGPGTRLTVL.

The V gene is TRBV6-1, the J gene TRBJ2-1; 12 bases align to TRBD2. The CDR3 contains 16 residues. Losses at the gene ends were 4 bases for V and 5 bases for J; bases not matched to a gene: 6. The germline V gene has CDR1 MNHNS and CDR2 SASEGT. The CDR3 region has the DNA TGTGCCAGCAGTGGCGGGACTAGCGGGTGGGACAATGAGCAGTTCTTC. Protein: CASSGGTSGWDNEQFF.

The chain recombines TRBV7-6 with TRBJ2-3; TRBD2 might be the D (6 bases). V lost 2 bases to trimming and J lost 2 bases, with 17 bases between them. The CDR3 spans 17 residues. Looked up from germline, CDR1 is SGHVS and CDR2 is FNYEAQ. The CDR3 is CASSLSFAGRLTDTQYF. The CDR3 DNA follows: TGTGCCAGCAGCTTATCCTTTGCAGGGAGGCTCACAGATACGCAGTATTTT.

A few counts support this clone. The chain links TRBV29-1 to TRBJ2-7; 13 bases are a match to TRBD2. Germline CDR1 is SQVTM and CDR2 is ANQGSEA. V lost 6 bases and J lost 1; bases outside the gene matches: 6. There are 15 residues in the CDR3. The CDR3 DNA reads as TGCAGCGTAAGGACTAGCGGGAGACCGTCCTACGAGCAGTACTTC. Translated, it gives CSVRTSGRPSYEQYF.

The V and J genes are TRBV19 and TRBJ1-1, with TRBD1 as a possible D gene (6 bases). Germline V gene sequence: CDR1 LNHDA, CDR2 SQIVND (reference sequence). The CDR3 runs to 14 residues. V lost 5 bases and J lost 6, with 16 bases in between. CDR3 DNA sequence: TGTGCCAGTAGTGTGAGATCAGAGGGGGCTGAAGCTTTCTTT. It translates to CASSVRSEGAEAFF.

The chain has TRBV6-6 and TRBJ2-7, with D tentatively TRBD1 (6 bases). V lost 10 bases to trimming and J lost 7 bases, with 20 bases between them. CDR1 is MNHNY, CDR2 SVGAGI, per germline (reference sequence). The CDR3 loop spans 13 amino acids. The CDR3 DNA reads as TGTGCCACCGACACAGGGATTCTACGGGAGCAGTACTTC. Protein sequence: CATDTGILREQYF.

DNA of the CDR3: TGTGCCAGCAGTGAAGGTGGGGCGGGGGCCAACGTCCTGACTTTC. Protein: CASSEGGAGANVLTF. The rearrangement joins TRBV6-1 to TRBJ2-6; TRBD1 might be the D (5 bases). Trimming removed 1 base at V and 4 bases at J, with 8 bases between. The CDR3 has 15 residues. Germline V CDR1 and CDR2: MNHNS, SASEGT.

The CDR3 spells CASSSGGTEAFF. The CDR3 DNA is TGTGCCAGCAGTTCAGGGGGCACTGAAGCTTTCTTT. V usage is TRBV9 and J usage is TRBJ1-1; 7 bases align to TRBD1. Per the germline V gene, CDR1 is SGDLS and CDR2 is YYNGEE. Unmatched junction bases numbered 2, after V lost 5 bases and J lost 4 bases. The CDR3 consists of 12 residues.

The chain recombines TRBV11-2 with TRBJ2-6; no clear D gene. Germline CDR1 is SGHAT and CDR2 is FQNNGV. Trimming pared 5 bases from V and 0 bases from J, leaving 17 bases between. The CDR3 is made up of 18 amino acids. The DNA for the CDR3 is TGTGCCAGCAGCCCCCTCGCGCGCCCCTCCTCTGGGGCCAACGTCCTGACTTTC. Amino acid sequence: CASSPLARPSSGANVLTF.

This clone was picked up one time. The chain links TRBV9 to TRBJ2-3, with TRBD2 as a possible D gene (5 bases). Germline CDR1 reads SGDLS; CDR2 reads YYNGEE. The CDR3 is 15 amino acids. V was clipped by 0 bases and J by 2 bases, with 10 bases between them. CDR3: CASSVEGDPTDTQYF. In DNA form, the CDR3 reads TGTGCCAGCAGCGTAGAGGGAGACCCCACAGATACGCAGTATTTT.

The chain carries TRBV12-2 and TRBJ2-3; TRBD2 is the table's D call, not checked against the DNA. TRBV12-2 is labeled a pseudogene. CDR3 length equals 18 residues. CDR3 loop: CASRLAFLTSGGTDTQYF. DNA for the CDR3: TGTGCAAGTCGCTTAGCGTTCTTGACTAGCGGGGGCACAGATACGCAGTATTTT.

V is TRBV5-1 and J is TRBJ1-5, with a possible D match to TRBD1 (5 bases). The CDR3 runs to 17 residues. Germline lookup yields CDR1 SGHRS and CDR2 YFSETQ. Deletions cut 0 bases from V and 0 bases from J, with 13 bases between. The CDR3 DNA reads as TGCGCCAGCAGCTTGGAGGCAGGGCCTTATAGCAATCAGCCCCAGCATTTT. Translated: CASSLEAGPYSNQPQHF.

The chain uses TRBV4-2 and TRBJ1-2, with 8 bases identical to TRBD1. This CDR3 region has 15 residues. The J segment lost 6 bases and the V segment lost 0 bases, leaving 6 bases of the junction unmatched. Per the germline V gene, CDR1 is LGHNA and CDR2 is YNFKEQ. This CDR3 reads CASSQEQGARDGYTF. The CDR3 DNA is TGTGCCAGCAGCCAAGAGCAGGGGGCGAGAGATGGCTACACCTTC.